This TCR beta chain was obtained from a study of blood T cells in healthy people across ages. Study-level results: The recorded TCR beta diversity per million T cells decreased in a roughly linear manner with age.

Per the germline V gene, CDR1 is MGHRA and CDR2 is YSYEKL. The V and J ends lost 4 bases and 5 bases, in that order; junction bases with no gene match: 12. This CDR3 has 16 amino acids. A sample-barcoded 5' primer and a J-beta primer mix were used in a second PCR of roughly 7 to 11 cycles. TCRdb re-called the 5' RACE reads with MiXCR, one entry per CDR3 protein. The sample carries over a million distinct CDR3 sequences, 45% recorded once. A remark on this clonotype: Its antigen is still unknown.

The V call is TRBV4-1, the J call TRBJ2-7; TRBD2 matches at 9 bases. This receptor was identified in a woman in her sixties in good health. The sequenced sample consisted of blood. In DNA form, the CDR3 reads TGCGCCAGCAGCCCCCTGGGCGCGGGAGGGCAGGACGAGCAGTACTTC. Translating it yields CASSPLGAGGQDEQYF.